The 30 T cell receptor beta chains given below trace back to one sample, sequenced in a study of PD-L1 blockade in urothelial cancer. Indicated time point: peripheral blood 6 weeks after treatment start. The data were produced by immunoSEQ multiplex PCR, yet TCRdb's version contains in-frame clones alone and is incomplete. The repertoire holds about 110,000 clones, with 91% as singletons. Sequences were derived from PBMCs, sampled around atezolizumab (anti-PD-L1) treatment. The receptors shown here come from a man between 60 and 75 years old with urothelial cancer.

The chain is built from TRBV6-5 and TRBJ1-5; 9 nucleotides agree with TRBD1. The CDR3 contains 14 residues. The V and J ends lost 6 bases and 4 bases, in that order; junction bases with no gene match: 4. The germline CDR1 and CDR2 sequences are MNHEY and SVGAGI. CDR3: CASRGQGRNQPQHF. CDR3 DNA: TGTGCCAGCAGAGGACAGGGGCGAAATCAGCCCCAGCATTTT.

The chain joins TRBV2 to TRBJ2-1, with 10 bases matching TRBD2. This CDR3 contains 14 residues. Germline V gene sequence: CDR1 SNHLY, CDR2 FYNNEI. After removal of 4 bases from V and 6 bases from J, the junction contained 3 bases not matched to a gene. The CDR3 nucleotides read TGTGCCAGCAGTGGAGCGGGGGGGTTCAATGAGCAGTTCTTC. Protein product: CASSGAGGFNEQFF.

This clone is a singleton in its sample. This sequence joins TRBV5-1 and TRBJ2-1, with TRBD2 identical over 8 bases. Germline CDR1 and CDR2: SGHRS and YFSETQ. The trim removed 4 bases at V and 6 bases at J, leaving 15 bases unmatched. The CDR3 consists of 17 residues. The CDR3 loop is CASSPAASGSLVNEQFF. The CDR3 coding sequence is TGCGCCAGCAGCCCGGCGGCCAGCGGGAGTCTGGTCAATGAGCAGTTCTTC.

The chain joins TRBV7-2 to TRBJ2-5, with a possible D match to TRBD2 (6 bases). The germline gives CDR1 SGHTA, CDR2 FQGNSA. The CDR3 has 13 residues. V lost 0 bases and J 4 bases, leaving 6 bases between the germline ends. Here the CDR3 reads CASSLAGGETQYF. CDR3 DNA: TGTGCCAGCAGCTTAGCGGGGGGAGAGACCCAGTACTTC.

The V call is TRBV7-9, the J call TRBJ2-1, with TRBD2 identical over 9 bases. The length of the CDR3 is 19 residues. The germline V gene has CDR1 SEHNR and CDR2 FQNEAQ (reference sequence). Trimming cost V 3 bases and J 0 bases; bases outside gene matches: 12. CDR3 region: CASSFPRWASGDSYNEQFF. CDR3 sequence (DNA): TGTGCCAGCAGCTTTCCCCGATGGGCTAGCGGGGACTCCTACAATGAGCAGTTCTTC.

The CDR3 nucleotides read TGTGCCAGCAGCTACAGGGGGGTCACAGATACGCAGTATTTT. Residues: CASSYRGVTDTQYF. The rearrangement joins TRBV7-2 to TRBJ2-3; 8 positions match TRBD1. The CDR3 consists of 14 residues. The V and J ends lost 4 bases and 2 bases, in that order; junction bases with no gene match: 2. Germline-derived CDR1 and CDR2 are SGHTA and FQGNSA.

The sample holds one count of this clone. The junction shows a germline mismatch at one end, possibly a read error. The chain carries TRBV7-2 and TRBJ2-1, with 9 bases identical to TRBD2. The CDR3 has 15 residues. Germline V gene sequence: CDR1 SGHTA, CDR2 FQGNSA. The chain's CDR3 is CASSVSGGTYNEHFF. As DNA, the CDR3 is TGTGCCAGCAGCGTTAGCGGGGGAACATACAATGAGCATTTCTTC.

This chain joins TRBV6-5 and TRBJ2-2; D gene uncertain. Germline CDR1 reads MNHEY; CDR2 reads SVGAGI. The CDR3 spans 13 residues. Trimming stripped 7 bases from V and 4 bases from J, with 10 bases between. For the CDR3, the DNA is TGTGCCAGCATGACGTGGGCCACCGGGGAGCTGTTTTTT. Residues: CASMTWATGELFF.

The chain employs TRBV9 and TRBJ2-3; D is perhaps TRBD1 (5 bases). CDR3 length: 16 residues. The germline V gene has CDR1 SGDLS and CDR2 YYNGEE. Trimming stripped 4 bases from V and 2 bases from J, with 17 bases between. CDR3 region: CASSFRDGGYTDTQYF. CDR3 bases: TGTGCCAGCAGCTTCAGGGATGGTGGGTACACAGATACGCAGTATTTT.

As for this clone: One junction end does not reproduce the germline sequence, and a read error may be involved. This chain links TRBV18 with TRBJ2-7; maybe TRBD2 (5 bases). The V gene's germline CDR1 is KGHSH and CDR2 LQKENI. There are 14 residues in the CDR3. As DNA, the CDR3 is TGTGCCAGCTCACCACAAGAGGAGGCCTGGCCTTGGGAGTTC. Protein: CASSPQEEAWPWEF.

This sequence joins TRBV9 and TRBJ2-1; maybe TRBD1 (6 bases). V was shortened by 0 bases and J by 2 bases, with 9 bases between the two germline ends. This CDR3 contains 15 residues. Germline CDR1 and CDR2: SGDLS and YYNGEE. The CDR3 here is CASSVAQGPYNEQFF. In nucleotides, the CDR3 is TGTGCCAGCAGCGTAGCACAGGGCCCCTACAATGAGCAGTTCTTC.

The chain carries TRBV19 and TRBJ2-3, with D uncertain. The CDR3 spans 15 residues. CDR1 is LNHDA, CDR2 SQIVND, per germline (reference sequence). The ends were cut back, 5 bases at V and 4 bases at J, with 16 bases in the middle. The CDR3 DNA reads TGTGCCAGTAGTCCCACCCGCAGGCCAGCAGATACGCAGTATTTT. It codes for CASSPTRRPADTQYF.

V and J are TRBV7-9 and TRBJ2-5; D possibly corresponds to TRBD2 (7 bases). This CDR3 comprises 14 residues. Deletions cut 0 bases from V and 4 bases from J, with 9 bases between. The germline V gene has CDR1 SEHNR and CDR2 FQNEAQ (reference sequence). The CDR3, as DNA: TGTGCCAGCAGCTTAGCGGGGGGGGCAGAGACCCAGTACTTC. It translates to CASSLAGGAETQYF.

The rearrangement joins TRBV19 to TRBJ2-7, with a tentative D call TRBD1 (6 bases). The germline gives CDR1 LNHDA, CDR2 SQIVND (reference sequence). The V gene lost 11 bases and the J gene lost 12 bases, with 23 bases spanning the gap. CDR3 length: 12 amino acids. The CDR3 reads CAPVVGETGWYF. The CDR3 region has the DNA TGTGCCCCCGTTGTGGGCGAAACAGGGTGGTACTTC.

The CDR3 reads CASGTGDSGVETQYF. As DNA, the CDR3 is TGCGCCAGCGGAACGGGCGATAGCGGGGTGGAGACCCAGTACTTC. The V gene is TRBV10-1, the J gene TRBJ2-5, with TRBD2 identical over 8 bases. The trim removed 8 bases at V and 5 bases at J, leaving 13 bases unmatched. The CDR3 loop spans 15 amino acids. Germline V gene lookup returns CDR1 WNHNN and CDR2 SYGVQD (reference sequence).

J is TRBJ2-7 and V is TRBV29-1; TRBD2 agrees at 9 bases. The V gene's germline CDR1 is SQVTM and CDR2 ANQGSEA. This CDR3 has 14 residues. The V and J ends lost 4 bases and 2 bases, in that order; junction bases with no gene match: 6. The CDR3 region is CSVVPTSGAYEQYF. The CDR3 DNA sequence: TGCAGCGTTGTCCCGACTAGCGGAGCCTACGAGCAGTACTTC.

This rearrangement joins TRBV7-2 to TRBJ2-1, with 11 bases that match TRBD2. The CDR3 is made up of 17 amino acids. Germline V lookup: CDR1 SGHTA, CDR2 FQGNSA. The ends lost 3 bases at V and 8 bases at J; junction bases unmatched: 12. DNA of the CDR3: TGTGCCAGCAGCTTTAGCGCTCTAGCGGGAGGCCGGGATGAGCAGTTCTTC. As protein: CASSFSALAGGRDEQFF.

This rearrangement joins TRBV28 to TRBJ1-5; 9 bases map to TRBD1. There are 16 residues in the CDR3. Germline V gene data show CDR1 as MDHEN and CDR2 as SYDVKM. The junction had 14 bases not matched to a gene; V was cut back by 6 bases and J by 8 bases. The CDR3 protein is CASRAPGQGGAKPQHF. In nucleotides, the CDR3 is TGTGCCAGCAGGGCGCCGGGACAGGGTGGTGCAAAGCCCCAGCATTTT.

This clone occurred once. The rearrangement links TRBV5-8 to TRBJ2-7, with a weak D call TRBD2 (7 bases). The CDR3 runs 15 residues. V lost 2 bases and J lost 1, with 13 bases in between. CDR1 SGHTS and CDR2 YDEGEE come from the germline V gene. DNA of the CDR3: TGTGCCAGCAGCTTTGGGGGGGCTGGGTCCTACGAGCAGTACTTC. It encodes CASSFGGAGSYEQYF.

This chain joins TRBV19 and TRBJ2-2, with D possibly TRBD1 on 6 matching bases. Germline V gene lookup returns CDR1 LNHDA and CDR2 SQIVND (reference sequence). The ends were cut back, 6 bases at V and 5 bases at J, with 13 bases in the middle. This CDR3 is 14 amino acids long. The DNA for the CDR3 is TGTGCCAGTAGGCCAGGGGTGGTGACCGGGGAGCTGTTTTTT. It translates to CASRPGVVTGELFF.

The chain couples TRBV6-5 to TRBJ1-5; D remains unclear. Trimming took off 3 bases at V and 5 bases at J, with 8 bases between the two ends. The germline CDR1 and CDR2 sequences are MNHEY and SVGAGI. This CDR3 is 13 amino acids long. CDR3 sequence (DNA): TGTGCCAGCAGTTATACGGAGTATCAGCCCCAGCATTTT. It translates to CASSYTEYQPQHF.

V gene TRBV4-3 combines with J gene TRBJ1-4, with 7 bases that match TRBD1. This CDR3 contains 17 residues. Germline V gives CDR1 LGHNA, CDR2 YSLEER. With V trimmed by 1 base and J by 3 bases, 8 bases remained unmatched. The CDR3 loop reads CASSQAATGYPNEKLFF. The CDR3 bases are TGCGCCAGCAGCCAAGCCGCGACAGGGTATCCTAATGAAAAACTGTTTTTT.

V usage is TRBV13 and J usage is TRBJ2-4; 8 positions agree with TRBD1. CDR1 and CDR2 (germline): PRHDT, FYEKMQ (reference sequence). The CDR3 loop spans 15 amino acids. The trim removed 0 bases at V and 8 bases at J, leaving 6 bases unmatched. CDR3 bases: TGTGCCAGCAGCTTAGGCGACAGGGGAGGCGACATTCAGTACTTC. Its translation is CASSLGDRGGDIQYF.

V and J are TRBV7-6 and TRBJ1-1; maybe TRBD1 (5 bases). In germline, CDR1 is SGHVS, CDR2 FNYEAQ. The V end was cut by 0 bases, the J end by 3 bases, with 11 bases between. The CDR3 is 15 residues long. Written as DNA, the CDR3 is TGTGCCAGCAGCTTAGCGCAGGGTGGGGACACTGAAGCTTTCTTT. It yields the protein CASSLAQGGDTEAFF.

The chain links TRBV5-1 to TRBJ2-7; 8 nucleotides line up with TRBD2. The CDR3 extends over 15 amino acids. Germline trimming cut 6 bases from V and 3 bases from J; bases unmatched to any gene: 11. The germline gives CDR1 SGHRS, CDR2 YFSETQ. CDR3 amino acids: CASKLSGSGIYEQYF. The CDR3 DNA follows: TGCGCCAGCAAACTCTCCGGTAGCGGGATCTACGAGCAGTACTTC.

The chain employs TRBV10-3 and TRBJ1-1; D gene ambiguous. V lost 0 bases, J lost 0 bases, and 11 bases lay in between. This CDR3 contains 16 residues. Germline assignment: CDR1 ENHRY and CDR2 SYGVKD. CDR3 sequence: CAISESHSLMNTEAFF. The CDR3 DNA is TGTGCCATCAGTGAGTCCCACAGTCTCATGAACACTGAAGCTTTCTTT.

The J gene is TRBJ1-1, the V gene TRBV18; 9 bases fit TRBD1. CDR3 size: 14 residues. Germline assignment: CDR1 KGHSH and CDR2 LQKENI. V lost 3 bases to trimming and J lost 6 bases; unmatched junction nucleotides: 5. In DNA form, the CDR3 reads TGTGCCAGCTCACCGGGACAGGGCGGCGCTGAAGCTTTCTTT. Protein product: CASSPGQGGAEAFF.

The chain carries TRBV6-6 and TRBJ1-5; 11 nucleotides align to TRBD1. The CDR3 is made up of 16 amino acids. Germline V gene lookup returns CDR1 MNHNY and CDR2 SVGAGI (reference sequence). V gave up 2 bases and J gave up 6 bases; unmatched junction bases: 6. In DNA, the CDR3 is TGTGCCAGCAGTTACACGGACAGGGGGCTTTTTCAGCCCCAGCATTTT. This translates into CASSYTDRGLFQPQHF.

This clone was observed a single time. The chain carries TRBV7-2 and TRBJ2-1; D possibly corresponds to TRBD2 (5 bases). Trimming cost V 5 bases and J 5 bases, with 16 bases left between them. Germline V gene data show CDR1 as SGHTA and CDR2 as FQGNSA. There are 15 residues in the CDR3. The CDR3 here is CASSVSVGWDNEQFF. The CDR3 nucleotides read TGTGCCAGCAGCGTTAGCGTGGGCTGGGACAATGAGCAGTTCTTC.

This chain uses TRBV6-5 with TRBJ2-1; D might be TRBD2 (7 bases). Germline V gene data show CDR1 as MNHEY and CDR2 as SVGAGI. This CDR3 comprises 15 residues. V lost 8 bases to trimming and J lost 0 bases, with 14 bases between them. The CDR3 nucleotides read TGTGCCAGCTTTGGGGGGGGCAGCTCCTACAATGAGCAGTTCTTC. As protein: CASFGGGSSYNEQFF.